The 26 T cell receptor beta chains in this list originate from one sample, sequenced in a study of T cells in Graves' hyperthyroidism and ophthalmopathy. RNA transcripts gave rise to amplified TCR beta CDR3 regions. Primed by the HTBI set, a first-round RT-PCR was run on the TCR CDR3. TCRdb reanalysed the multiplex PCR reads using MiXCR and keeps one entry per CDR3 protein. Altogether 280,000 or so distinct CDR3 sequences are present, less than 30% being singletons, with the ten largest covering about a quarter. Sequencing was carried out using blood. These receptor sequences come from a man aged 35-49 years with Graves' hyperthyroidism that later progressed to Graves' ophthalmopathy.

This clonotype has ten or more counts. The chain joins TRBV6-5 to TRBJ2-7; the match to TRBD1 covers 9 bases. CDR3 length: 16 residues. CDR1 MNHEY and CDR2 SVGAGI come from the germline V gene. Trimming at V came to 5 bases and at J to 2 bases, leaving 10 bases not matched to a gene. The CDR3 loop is CASSTHRGLYTYEQYF. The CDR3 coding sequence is TGTGCCAGCAGTACCCACAGGGGGCTTTATACCTACGAGCAGTACTTC.

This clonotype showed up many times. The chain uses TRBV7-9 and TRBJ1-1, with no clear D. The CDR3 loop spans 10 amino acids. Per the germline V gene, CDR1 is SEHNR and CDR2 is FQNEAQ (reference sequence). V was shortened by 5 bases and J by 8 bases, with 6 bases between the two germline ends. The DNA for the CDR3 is TGTGCCAGCAGCGGGATAGAAGCTTTCTTT. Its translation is CASSGIEAFF.

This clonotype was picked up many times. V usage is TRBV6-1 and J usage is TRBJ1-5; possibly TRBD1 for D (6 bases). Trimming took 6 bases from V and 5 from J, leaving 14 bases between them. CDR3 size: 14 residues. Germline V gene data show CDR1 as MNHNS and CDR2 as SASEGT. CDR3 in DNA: TGTGCCAGCAGCCCAGGGGTTTCGGATCAGCCCCAGCATTTT. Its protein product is CASSPGVSDQPQHF.

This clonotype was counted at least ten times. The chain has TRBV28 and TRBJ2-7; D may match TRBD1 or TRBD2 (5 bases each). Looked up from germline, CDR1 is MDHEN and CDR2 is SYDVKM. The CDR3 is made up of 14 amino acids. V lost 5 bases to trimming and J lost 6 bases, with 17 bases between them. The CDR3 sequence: CASSTQGELVEQYF. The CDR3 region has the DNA TGTGCCAGCAGTACCCAGGGAGAATTGGTCGAGCAGTACTTC.

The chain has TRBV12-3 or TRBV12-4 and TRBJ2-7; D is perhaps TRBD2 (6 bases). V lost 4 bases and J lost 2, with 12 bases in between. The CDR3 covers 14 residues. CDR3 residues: CASSYGGLTYEQYF. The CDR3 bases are TGTGCCAGCAGTTACGGGGGACTGACCTACGAGCAGTACTTC.

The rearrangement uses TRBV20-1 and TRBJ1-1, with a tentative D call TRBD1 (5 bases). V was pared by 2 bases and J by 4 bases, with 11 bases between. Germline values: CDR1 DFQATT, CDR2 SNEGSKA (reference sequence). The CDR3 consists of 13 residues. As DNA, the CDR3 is TGCAGTGCTAGAACCGAGAGGGGCACTGAAGCTTTCTTT. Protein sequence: CSARTERGTEAFF.

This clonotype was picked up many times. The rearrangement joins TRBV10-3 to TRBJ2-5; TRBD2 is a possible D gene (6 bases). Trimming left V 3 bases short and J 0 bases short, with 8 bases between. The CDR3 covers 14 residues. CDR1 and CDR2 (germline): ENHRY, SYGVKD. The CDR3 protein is CAISERGYQETQYF. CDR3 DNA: TGTGCCATCAGTGAACGGGGGTACCAAGAGACCCAGTACTTC.

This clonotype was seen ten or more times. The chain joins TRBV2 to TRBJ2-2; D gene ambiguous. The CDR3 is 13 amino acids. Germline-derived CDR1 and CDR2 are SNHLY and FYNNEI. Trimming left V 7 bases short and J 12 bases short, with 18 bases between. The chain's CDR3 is CASTWSLSRKLFF. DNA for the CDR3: TGTGCCAGCACTTGGTCCTTATCCCGTAAGCTGTTTTTT.

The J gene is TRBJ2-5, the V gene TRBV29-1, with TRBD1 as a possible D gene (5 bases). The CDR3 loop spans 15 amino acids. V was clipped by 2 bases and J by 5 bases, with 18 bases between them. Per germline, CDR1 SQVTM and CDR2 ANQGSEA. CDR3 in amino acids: CSVENPLKGQETQYF. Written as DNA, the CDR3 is TGCAGCGTTGAAAATCCACTCAAGGGGCAGGAGACCCAGTACTTC.

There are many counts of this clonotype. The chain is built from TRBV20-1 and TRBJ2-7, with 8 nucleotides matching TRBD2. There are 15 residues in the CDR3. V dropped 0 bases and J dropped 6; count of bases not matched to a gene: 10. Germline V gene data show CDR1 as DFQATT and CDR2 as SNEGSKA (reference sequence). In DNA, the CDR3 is TGCAGTGCTAGAGATGCAACGGGAGGGCCCCTCGAGCAGTACTTC. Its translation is CSARDATGGPLEQYF.

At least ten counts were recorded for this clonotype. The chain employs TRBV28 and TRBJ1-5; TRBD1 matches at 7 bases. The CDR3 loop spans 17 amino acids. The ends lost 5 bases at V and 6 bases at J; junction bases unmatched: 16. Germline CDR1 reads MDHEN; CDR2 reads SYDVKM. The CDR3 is CASSQTGQISLRQPQHF. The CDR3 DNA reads TGTGCCAGCAGTCAAACGGGACAGATTTCGTTGCGTCAGCCCCAGCATTTT.

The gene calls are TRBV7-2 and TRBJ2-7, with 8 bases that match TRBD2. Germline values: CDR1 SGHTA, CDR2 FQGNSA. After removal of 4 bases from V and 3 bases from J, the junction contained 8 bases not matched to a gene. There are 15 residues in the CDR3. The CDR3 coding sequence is TGTGCCAGCAGCTCGATCGGGGGGGGCGTCTACGAGCAGTACTTC. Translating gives CASSSIGGGVYEQYF.

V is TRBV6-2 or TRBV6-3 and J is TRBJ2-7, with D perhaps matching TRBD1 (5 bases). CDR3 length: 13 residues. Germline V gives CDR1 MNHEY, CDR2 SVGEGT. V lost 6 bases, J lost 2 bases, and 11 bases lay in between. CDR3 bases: TGTGCCAGCAGGATTGACAGACCCTACGAGCAGTACTTC. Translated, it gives CASRIDRPYEQYF.

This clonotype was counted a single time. The CDR3: CASSETRLYEQYF. CDR3 nucleotide sequence: TGTGCCAGCAGTGAAACTAGACTCTACGAGCAGTACTTC. This rearrangement joins TRBV6-1 to TRBJ2-7; TRBD2 is a possible D gene (5 bases). V lost 2 bases and J lost 3, with 8 bases in between. The V gene's germline CDR1 is MNHNS and CDR2 SASEGT. The CDR3 runs to 13 residues.

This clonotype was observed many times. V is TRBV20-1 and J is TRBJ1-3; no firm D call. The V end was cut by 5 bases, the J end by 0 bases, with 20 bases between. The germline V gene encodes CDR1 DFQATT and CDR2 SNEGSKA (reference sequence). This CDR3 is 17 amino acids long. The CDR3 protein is CSASYSTPRDSGNTIYF. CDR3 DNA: TGCAGTGCTTCCTACTCTACCCCCCGGGACTCTGGAAACACCATATATTTT.

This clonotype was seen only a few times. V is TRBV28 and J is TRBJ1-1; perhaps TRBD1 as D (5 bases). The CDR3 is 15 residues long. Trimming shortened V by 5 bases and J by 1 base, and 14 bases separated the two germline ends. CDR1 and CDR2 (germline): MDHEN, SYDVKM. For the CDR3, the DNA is TGTGCCAGCAGTAACGACAGAAAGTGGAACACTGAAGCTTTCTTT. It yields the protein CASSNDRKWNTEAFF.

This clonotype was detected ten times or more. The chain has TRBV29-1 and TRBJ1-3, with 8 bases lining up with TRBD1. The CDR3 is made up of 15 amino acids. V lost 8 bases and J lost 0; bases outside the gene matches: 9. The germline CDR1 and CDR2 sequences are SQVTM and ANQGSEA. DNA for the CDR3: TGCAGCACATGGGACAGGCAAAACTCTGGAAACACCATATATTTT. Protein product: CSTWDRQNSGNTIYF.

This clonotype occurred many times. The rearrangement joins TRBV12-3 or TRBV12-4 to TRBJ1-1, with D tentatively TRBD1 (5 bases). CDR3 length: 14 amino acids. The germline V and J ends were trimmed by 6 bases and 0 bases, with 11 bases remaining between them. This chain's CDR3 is CASSIGTLNTEAFF. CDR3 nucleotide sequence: TGTGCCAGCAGCATCGGGACGTTGAACACTGAAGCTTTCTTT.

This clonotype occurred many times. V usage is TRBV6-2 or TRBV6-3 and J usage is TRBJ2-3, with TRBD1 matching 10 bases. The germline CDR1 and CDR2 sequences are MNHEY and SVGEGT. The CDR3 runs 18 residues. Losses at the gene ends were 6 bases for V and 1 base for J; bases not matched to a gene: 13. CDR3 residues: CASSGEPGQGPGTDTQYF. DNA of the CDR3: TGTGCCAGCAGCGGAGAACCGGGACAGGGGCCCGGCACAGATACGCAGTATTTT.

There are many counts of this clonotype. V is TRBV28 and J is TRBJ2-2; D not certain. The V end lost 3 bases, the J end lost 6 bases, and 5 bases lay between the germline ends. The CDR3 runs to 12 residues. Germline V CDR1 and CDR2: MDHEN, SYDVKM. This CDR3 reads CASSFRSGELFF. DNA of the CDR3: TGTGCCAGCAGTTTTCGGTCCGGGGAGCTGTTTTTT.

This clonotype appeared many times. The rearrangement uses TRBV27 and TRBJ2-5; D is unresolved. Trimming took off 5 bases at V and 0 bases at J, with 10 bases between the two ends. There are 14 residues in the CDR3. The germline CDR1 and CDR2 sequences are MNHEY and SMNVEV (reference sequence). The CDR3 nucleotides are TGTGCCAGCAGTAGGTGGCAGAACCAAGAGACCCAGTACTTC. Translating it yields CASSRWQNQETQYF.

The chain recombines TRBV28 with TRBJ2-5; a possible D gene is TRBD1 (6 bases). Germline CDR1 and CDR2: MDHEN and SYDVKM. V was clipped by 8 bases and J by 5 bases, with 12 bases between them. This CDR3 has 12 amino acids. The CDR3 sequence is CASLQGGETQYF. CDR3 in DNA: TGTGCCAGCCTACAGGGCGGGGAGACCCAGTACTTC.

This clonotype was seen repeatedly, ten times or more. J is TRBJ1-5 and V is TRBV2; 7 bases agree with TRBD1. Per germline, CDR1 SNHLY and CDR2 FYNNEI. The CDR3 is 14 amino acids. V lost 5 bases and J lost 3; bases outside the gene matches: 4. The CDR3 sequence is CASSRQGANQPQHF. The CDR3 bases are TGTGCCAGCAGTAGACAGGGTGCCAATCAGCCCCAGCATTTT.

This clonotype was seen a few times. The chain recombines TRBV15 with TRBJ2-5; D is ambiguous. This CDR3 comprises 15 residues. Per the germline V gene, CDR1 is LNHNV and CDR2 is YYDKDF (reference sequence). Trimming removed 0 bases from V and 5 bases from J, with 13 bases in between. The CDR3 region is CATSRDAVVGETQYF. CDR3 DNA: TGTGCCACCAGCAGAGATGCGGTAGTAGGGGAGACCCAGTACTTC.

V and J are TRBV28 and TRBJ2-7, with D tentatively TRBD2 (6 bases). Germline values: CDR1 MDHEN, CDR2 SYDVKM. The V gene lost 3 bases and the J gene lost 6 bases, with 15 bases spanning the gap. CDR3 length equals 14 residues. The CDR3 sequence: CASSFGGQLGEQYF. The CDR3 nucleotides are TGTGCCAGCAGTTTTGGAGGGCAGTTGGGCGAGCAGTACTTC.

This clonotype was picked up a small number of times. CDR3 amino acids: CASSPTGFGAFF. In nucleotides, the CDR3 is TGTGCCAGCAGCCCGACAGGATTTGGGGCTTTCTTT. This chain links TRBV12-3 or TRBV12-4 with TRBJ1-1, with D tentatively TRBD1 (6 bases). V was clipped by 6 bases and J by 11 bases, with 16 bases between them. CDR3 length: 12 amino acids.